This passage covers 32 T cell receptor beta chains from one sample sequenced in a study of cytomegalovirus exposure and HLA in healthy donors. The PCR contained 60 Vbeta and 13 Jbeta primers. Clones were sequenced by immunoSEQ multiplex PCR, and TCRdb holds only the in-frame ones, with some missing. The sample comprises about 130,000 clones, around 77% of which are singletons, and under 2.5% rests with the top ten. The sequenced sample was PBMCs. Receptors originate from a young man in good health and CMV-seronegative.

Only one count was recorded for this clone. The chain recombines TRBV6-1 with TRBJ2-7; 9 bases fit TRBD1. The CDR3 is 13 residues long. CDR1 is MNHNS and CDR2 is SASEGT in the germline V gene. J gave up 4 bases and V 5 bases, and 3 bases lay outside the gene matches. This chain's CDR3 is CASSPGTGYEQYF. Here the CDR3 DNA reads TGTGCCAGCAGTCCCGGGACAGGGTACGAGCAGTACTTC.

This chain connects TRBV28 to TRBJ2-7, with 12 bases fitting TRBD2. Germline V lookup: CDR1 MDHEN, CDR2 SYDVKM. V trimming: 7 bases; J trimming: 0 bases; junction bases outside the gene matches: 13. The CDR3 totals 18 residues. The chain's CDR3 is CASTRSLAGGTDSYEQYF. The CDR3, as DNA: TGTGCCAGCACCAGAAGCCTAGCGGGAGGGACAGACTCCTACGAGCAGTACTTC.

There are a few counts of this clone. This chain joins TRBV13 and TRBJ2-1; D possibly corresponds to TRBD2 (5 bases). There are 14 residues in the CDR3. With 2 bases removed from V and 10 bases from J, the gap between germline ends came to 15 bases. The germline CDR1 and CDR2 sequences are PRHDT and FYEKMQ (reference sequence). CDR3 loop: CASSLTGTRREQFF. The CDR3 bases are TGTGCCAGCAGCTTAACCGGCACTAGGAGGGAGCAGTTCTTC.

This chain connects TRBV9 to TRBJ2-2; a possible D gene is TRBD1 (5 bases). CDR3 size: 18 residues. Deletions cut 4 bases from V and 0 bases from J, with 19 bases between. The V gene's germline CDR1 is SGDLS and CDR2 YYNGEE. CDR3 nucleotide sequence: TGTGCCAGCAGCACACCCCCCGGACAACTCGCGAACACCGGGGAGCTGTTTTTT. Translation: CASSTPPGQLANTGELFF.

The chain carries TRBV2 and TRBJ1-5; 8 bases are shared with TRBD1. The CDR3 has 14 amino acids. V lost 7 bases to trimming and J lost 3 bases; unmatched junction nucleotides: 5. Germline V CDR1 and CDR2: SNHLY, FYNNEI. The chain's CDR3 is CASTEDRVNQPQHF. Here the CDR3 DNA reads TGTGCCAGCACAGAGGACAGGGTCAATCAGCCCCAGCATTTT.

The CDR3 loop is CASSPTGMSEKLFF. The CDR3 coding sequence is TGTGCCAGCAGCCCGACAGGGATGAGTGAAAAACTGTTTTTT. The V call is TRBV5-6, the J call TRBJ1-4; 7 bases agree with TRBD1. The germline V gene encodes CDR1 SGHDT and CDR2 YYEEEE. V was clipped by 4 bases and J by 7 bases; unmatched bases: 7. This CDR3 spans 14 amino acids.

This rearrangement joins TRBV7-3 to TRBJ1-1; TRBD1 aligns across 7 bases. V gave up 2 bases and J gave up 4 bases; unmatched junction bases: 10. Germline lookup yields CDR1 SGHTA and CDR2 FQGTGA. The CDR3 spans 16 residues. CDR3 loop: CASSLPLEGARTEAFF. In DNA form, the CDR3 reads TGTGCCAGCAGCTTACCTTTGGAGGGGGCGCGCACTGAAGCTTTCTTT.

The sample holds one count of this clone. This sequence joins TRBV6-6 and TRBJ2-1; no reliable D call. CDR1 and CDR2 (germline): MNHNY, SVGAGI (reference sequence). Trimming stripped 6 bases from V and 1 base from J, with 7 bases between. The CDR3 runs 13 residues. The CDR3 region has the DNA TGTGCCAGCAGCCCCCGGTCCTACAATGAGCAGTTCTTC. Its protein product is CASSPRSYNEQFF.

This sequence joins TRBV4-2 and TRBJ2-7; D perhaps matches TRBD1 (6 bases). The germline V and J ends were trimmed by 0 bases and 0 bases, with 12 bases remaining between them. There are 16 residues in the CDR3. Germline V gene lookup returns CDR1 LGHNA and CDR2 YNFKEQ. The CDR3 sequence is CASSQDYGDNSYEQYF. CDR3 DNA sequence: TGTGCCAGCAGCCAAGACTATGGGGACAACTCCTACGAGCAGTACTTC.

The table lists this clone with a count of one. V is TRBV2 and J is TRBJ2-7, with 8 bases that match TRBD1. CDR1 is SNHLY, CDR2 FYNNEI, per germline. The CDR3 has 15 amino acids. V was pared by 7 bases and J by 3 bases, with 11 bases of the junction left unmatched. The CDR3 is CASIPFGTGHYEQYF. For the CDR3, the DNA is TGTGCCAGCATCCCCTTCGGGACAGGCCACTACGAGCAGTACTTC.

This chain connects TRBV30 to TRBJ1-5; D is possibly TRBD1 (5 bases). The germline gives CDR1 GTSNPN, CDR2 SVGIG (reference sequence). Trimming removed 0 bases at V and 11 bases at J, with 14 bases between. The CDR3 covers 13 residues. CDR3 sequence reads: CAWSVGGKRAQHF. In DNA form, the CDR3 reads TGTGCCTGGAGTGTCGGGGGGAAGAGAGCCCAGCATTTT.

The gene calls are TRBV7-3 and TRBJ2-3; possible D gene TRBD2, 6 bases. This CDR3 has 15 residues. Germline CDR1 SGHTA, CDR2 FQGTGA. The ends were cut back, 0 bases at V and 0 bases at J, with 7 bases in the middle. CDR3 DNA sequence: TGTGCCAGCAGCTTAACCGGGACTAGCACAGATACGCAGTATTTT. Its translation: CASSLTGTSTDTQYF.

This chain links TRBV4-1 with TRBJ2-2, with 12 nucleotides matching TRBD2. The CDR3 is 19 residues long. Looked up from germline, CDR1 is MGHRA and CDR2 is YSYEKL. V lost 5 bases to trimming and J lost 3 bases; unmatched junction nucleotides: 13. This chain's CDR3 is CASSFRLAGARRDTGELFF. DNA of the CDR3: TGCGCCAGCAGCTTCCGACTAGCGGGAGCACGACGGGACACCGGGGAGCTGTTTTTT.

There are a few counts of this clone. The CDR3 DNA is TGCGCCAGCAGCTCGACTAGCGGGAGGTACAATGAGCAGTTCTTC. Translation gives CASSSTSGRYNEQFF. The chain uses TRBV5-1 and TRBJ2-1; 13 bases are a match to TRBD2. Germline V gene data show CDR1 as SGHRS and CDR2 as YFSETQ. The J segment lost 4 bases and the V segment lost 3 bases, leaving 1 base of the junction unmatched. The CDR3 contains 15 residues.

V usage is TRBV5-6 and J usage is TRBJ2-5; no clear D gene. Germline CDR1 is SGHDT and CDR2 is YYEEEE. V shed 1 base and J shed 1 base, with 8 bases lying between them. CDR3 length: 14 residues. The CDR3 DNA reads as TGTGCCAGCAGCTTGAAACTCCCCCAAGAGACCCAGTACTTC. Its protein is CASSLKLPQETQYF.

This sequence joins TRBV5-4 and TRBJ2-7; D is unclear. Germline V gives CDR1 SGHNT, CDR2 YYREEE (reference sequence). The CDR3 contains 14 residues. Trimming stripped 1 base from V and 0 bases from J, with 8 bases between. The CDR3 bases are TGTGCCAGCAGCTTGTGGGCCAGCTCCTACGAGCAGTACTTC. Protein sequence: CASSLWASSYEQYF.

This clone was seen only once. The CDR3 nucleotides are TGCGCCAGCAGCCCGTCAGGGGGGCTCAGCTATGGCTACACCTTC. Its protein is CASSPSGGLSYGYTF. J is TRBJ1-2 and V is TRBV5-1; 7 nucleotides match TRBD1. Germline CDR1 reads SGHRS; CDR2 reads YFSETQ. This CDR3 region has 15 residues. Losses at the gene ends were 4 bases for V and 4 bases for J; bases not matched to a gene: 10.

This chain links TRBV9 with TRBJ2-3; 12 nucleotides agree with TRBD2. The CDR3 extends over 17 amino acids. CDR1 SGDLS and CDR2 YYNGEE come from the germline V gene. With 3 bases clipped from V and 7 bases from J, the junction kept 12 bases outside the gene matches. The CDR3 nucleotides read TGTGCCAGCAGCGGTATACTGACTAGCGGGGGCACTTATACGCAGTATTTT. Translation: CASSGILTSGGTYTQYF.

The gene calls are TRBV5-4 and TRBJ2-1; 8 positions agree with TRBD1. Trimming cost V 2 bases and J 4 bases; bases outside gene matches: 2. The CDR3 covers 14 residues. Germline CDR1 reads SGHNT; CDR2 reads YYREEE (reference sequence). In DNA, the CDR3 is TGTGCCAGCAGCTTCCGGGACAGGTACAATGAGCAGTTCTTC. Its protein is CASSFRDRYNEQFF.

The chain carries TRBV7-8 and TRBJ2-7; TRBD1 agrees at 11 bases. Trimming at V came to 1 base and at J to 5 bases, leaving 7 bases not matched to a gene. Germline CDR1 SGHVS, CDR2 FQNEAQ. This CDR3 has 16 residues. This CDR3 reads CASSLVGGQGANEQYF. DNA of the CDR3: TGTGCCAGCAGCTTAGTAGGCGGACAGGGGGCGAACGAGCAGTACTTC.

V gene TRBV5-1 combines with J gene TRBJ2-5, with a tentative D call TRBD1 (6 bases). CDR3 size: 13 residues. Germline CDR1 is SGHRS and CDR2 is YFSETQ. V shed 4 bases and J shed 4 bases, with 11 bases lying between them. The CDR3 reads CASSAGAGETQYF. The DNA for the CDR3 is TGCGCCAGCAGCGCAGGGGCCGGAGAGACCCAGTACTTC.

The chain combines TRBV15 with TRBJ1-1; no firm D call. Germline V gene data show CDR1 as LNHNV and CDR2 as YYDKDF (reference sequence). The CDR3 has 15 amino acids. V lost 0 bases and J lost 0, with 8 bases in between. The CDR3 region is CATSREAVMNTEAFF. The CDR3 bases are TGTGCCACCAGCAGAGAGGCGGTCATGAACACTGAAGCTTTCTTT.

This chain joins TRBV25-1 and TRBJ2-2; perhaps TRBD1 as D (5 bases). Germline V gene lookup returns CDR1 MGHDK and CDR2 SYGVNS. V dropped 7 bases and J dropped 6 bases, with 12 bases sitting between them. The CDR3 sequence is 13 residues long. As DNA, the CDR3 is TGTGCCAGCACCGAACAGGTTGCCGGGGAGCTGTTTTTT. Protein product: CASTEQVAGELFF. Full variable domain (outside the CDR3, taken from reference TRBV25-1 and TRBJ2-2): EADIYQTPRYLVIGTGKKITLECSQTMGHDKMYWYQQDPGMELHLIHYSYGVNSTEKGDLSSESTVSRIRTEHFPLTLESARPSHTSQYLCASTEQVAGELFFGEGSRLTVL.

This clone was found a few times. A read error may account for a junction end that differs from germline. The chain combines TRBV5-1 with TRBJ2-3; D gene unclear. CDR3 length equals 15 residues. The germline gives CDR1 SGHRS, CDR2 YFSETQ. CDR3 nucleotides: TGTGCCAGCAGCCACAGTAACAGATTTCCAGATACGCAGTATTTT. It codes for CASSHSNRFPDTQYF.

As for this clone: The junction differs from germline at one of its ends, possibly a read error. The CDR3: CASSLSPPYMTAGGDTVF. DNA for the CDR3: TGTGCCAGCAGCTTATCTCCCCCTTACATGACAGCGGGAGGAGATACGGTCTTC. J is TRBJ2-7 and V is TRBV7-2; the match to TRBD2 covers 9 bases. The germline V gene encodes CDR1 SGHTA and CDR2 FQGNSA. The CDR3 extends over 18 amino acids.

The chain carries TRBV9 and TRBJ1-1; TRBD1 matches at 8 bases. Losses at the gene ends were 3 bases for V and 0 bases for J; bases not matched to a gene: 4. The CDR3 contains 15 residues. Germline lookup yields CDR1 SGDLS and CDR2 YYNGEE. In DNA, the CDR3 is TGTGCCAGCAGCGAGGGGACAGGACTGAACACTGAAGCTTTCTTT. It yields the protein CASSEGTGLNTEAFF.

The chain has TRBV6-1 and TRBJ2-1, with TRBD1 identical over 7 bases. This CDR3 is 15 amino acids long. CDR1 and CDR2 (germline): MNHNS, SASEGT. After removal of 4 bases from V and 0 bases from J, the junction contained 3 bases not matched to a gene. CDR3 sequence: CASSGQGLSYNEQFF. In DNA, the CDR3 is TGTGCCAGCAGTGGACAGGGCCTCTCCTACAATGAGCAGTTCTTC.

The chain carries TRBV2 and TRBJ2-3, with TRBD2 identical over 11 bases. Germline CDR1 reads SNHLY; CDR2 reads FYNNEI. V dropped 6 bases and J dropped 6; count of bases not matched to a gene: 11. The CDR3 spans 16 residues. This CDR3 reads CASSDPWASGRDTQYF. The CDR3 DNA sequence: TGTGCCAGCAGCGACCCCTGGGCTAGCGGGAGGGATACGCAGTATTTT.

The chain is built from TRBV9 and TRBJ1-1; D unresolved. Germline V gene data show CDR1 as SGDLS and CDR2 as YYNGEE. V lost 0 bases to trimming and J lost 1 base, with 7 bases between them. The CDR3 runs 14 residues. CDR3 in amino acids: CASSVVPGNTEAFF. The CDR3 coding sequence is TGTGCCAGCAGCGTAGTCCCGGGGAACACTGAAGCTTTCTTT.

V gene TRBV11-2 combines with J gene TRBJ2-7; TRBD2 aligns across 10 bases. Germline V gives CDR1 SGHAT, CDR2 FQNNGV. The CDR3 loop spans 14 amino acids. V trimming: 4 bases; J trimming: 4 bases; junction bases outside the gene matches: 4. CDR3 amino acids: CASSSLAGVYEQYF. Written as DNA, the CDR3 is TGTGCCAGCAGCTCTCTAGCGGGAGTATACGAGCAGTACTTC.

The chain is built from TRBV19 and TRBJ2-3, with 9 bases matching TRBD2. Germline V gives CDR1 LNHDA, CDR2 SQIVND (reference sequence). The CDR3 runs to 21 residues. The junction had 25 bases not matched to a gene; V was cut back by 9 bases and J by 0 bases. The CDR3 loop reads CASGTGEGTYAGGPSTDTQYF. The CDR3, as DNA: TGTGCCAGCGGAACCGGGGAGGGGACGTATGCGGGGGGGCCGAGCACAGATACGCAGTATTTT.

This clone was observed a handful of times. The chain joins TRBV6-5 to TRBJ2-7, with 9 bases lining up with TRBD1. This CDR3 is 15 amino acids long. Losses at the gene ends were 4 bases for V and 0 bases for J; bases not matched to a gene: 4. The germline CDR1 and CDR2 sequences are MNHEY and SVGAGI. The DNA of the CDR3 is TGTGCCAGCAGTTCACCGGGACAGGGCTCCTACGAGCAGTACTTC. It yields the protein CASSSPGQGSYEQYF.